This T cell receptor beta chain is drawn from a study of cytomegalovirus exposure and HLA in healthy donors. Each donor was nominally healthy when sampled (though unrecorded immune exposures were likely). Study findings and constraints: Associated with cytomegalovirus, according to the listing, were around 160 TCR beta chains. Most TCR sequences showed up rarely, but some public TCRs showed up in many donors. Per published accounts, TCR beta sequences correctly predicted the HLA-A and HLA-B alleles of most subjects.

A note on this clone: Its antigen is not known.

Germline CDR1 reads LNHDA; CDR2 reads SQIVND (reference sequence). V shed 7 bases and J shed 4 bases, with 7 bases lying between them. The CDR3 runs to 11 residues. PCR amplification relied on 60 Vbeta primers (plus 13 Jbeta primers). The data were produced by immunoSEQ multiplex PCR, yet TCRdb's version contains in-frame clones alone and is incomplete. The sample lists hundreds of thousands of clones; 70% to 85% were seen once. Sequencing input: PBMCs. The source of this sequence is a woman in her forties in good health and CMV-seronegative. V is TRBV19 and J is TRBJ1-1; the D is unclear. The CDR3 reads CASNRGTEAFF. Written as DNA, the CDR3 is TGTGCCAGTAATCGGGGCACTGAAGCTTTCTTT.